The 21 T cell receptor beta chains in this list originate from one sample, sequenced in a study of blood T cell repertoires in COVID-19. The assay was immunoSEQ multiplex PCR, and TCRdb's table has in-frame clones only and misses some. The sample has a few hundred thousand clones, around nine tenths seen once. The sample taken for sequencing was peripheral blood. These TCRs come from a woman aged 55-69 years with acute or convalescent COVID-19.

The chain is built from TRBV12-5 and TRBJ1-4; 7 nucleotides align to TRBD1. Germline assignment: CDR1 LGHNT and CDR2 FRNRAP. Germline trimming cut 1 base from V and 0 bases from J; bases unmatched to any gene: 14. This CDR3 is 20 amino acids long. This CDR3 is CASGLANTGTDDPTNEKLFF. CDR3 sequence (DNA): TGTGCTAGTGGTTTGGCCAACACCGGGACAGATGATCCAACTAATGAAAAACTGTTTTTT.

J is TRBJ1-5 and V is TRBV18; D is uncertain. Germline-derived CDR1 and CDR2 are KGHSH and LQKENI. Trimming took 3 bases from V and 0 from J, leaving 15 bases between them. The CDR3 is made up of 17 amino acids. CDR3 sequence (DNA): TGTGCCAGCTCACCCGGTGGGGAGGGCTATAGCAATCAGCCCCAGCATTTT. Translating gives CASSPGGEGYSNQPQHF.

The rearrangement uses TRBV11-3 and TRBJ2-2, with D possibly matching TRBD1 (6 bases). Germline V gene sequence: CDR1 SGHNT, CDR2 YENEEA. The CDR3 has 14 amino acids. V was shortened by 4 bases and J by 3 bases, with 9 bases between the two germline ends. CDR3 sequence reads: CASSWDTYTGELFF. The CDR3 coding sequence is TGTGCCAGCAGCTGGGACACCTACACCGGGGAGCTGTTTTTT.

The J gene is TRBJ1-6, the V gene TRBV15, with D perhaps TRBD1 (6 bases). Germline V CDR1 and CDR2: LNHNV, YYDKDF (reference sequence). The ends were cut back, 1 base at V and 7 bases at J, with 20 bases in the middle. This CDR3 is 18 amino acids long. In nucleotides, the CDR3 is TGTGCCACCAGCAGAGTTTCTACGACAGGCACCCTGAATTCACCCCTCCACTTT. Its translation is CATSRVSTTGTLNSPLHF.

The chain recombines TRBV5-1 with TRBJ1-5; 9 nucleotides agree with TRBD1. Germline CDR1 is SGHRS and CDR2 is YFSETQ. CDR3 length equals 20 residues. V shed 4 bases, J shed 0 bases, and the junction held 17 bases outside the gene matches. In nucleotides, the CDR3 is TGCGCCAGCAGCCCGCAAAACACGGGACAGGGAGGGAGTAGCAATCAGCCCCAGCATTTT. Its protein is CASSPQNTGQGGSSNQPQHF.

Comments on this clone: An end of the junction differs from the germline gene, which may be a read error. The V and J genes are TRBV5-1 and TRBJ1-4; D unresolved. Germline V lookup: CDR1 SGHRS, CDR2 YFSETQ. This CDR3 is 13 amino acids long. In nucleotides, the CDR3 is TGCGCCAGCAGCTATAAAGCTAACGAAAAACTGTTTTTT. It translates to CASSYKANEKLFF. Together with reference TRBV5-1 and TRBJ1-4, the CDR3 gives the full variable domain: KAGVTQTPRYLIKTRGQQVTLSCSPISGHRSVSWYQQTPGQGLQFLFEYFSETQRNKGNFPGRFSGRQFSNSRSEMNVSTLELGDSALYLCASSYKANEKLFFGSGTQLSVL.

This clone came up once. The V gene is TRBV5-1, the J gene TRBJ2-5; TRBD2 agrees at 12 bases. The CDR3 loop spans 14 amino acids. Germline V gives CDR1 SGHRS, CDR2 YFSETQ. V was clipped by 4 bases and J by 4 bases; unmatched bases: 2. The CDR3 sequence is CASSPSGRGETQYF. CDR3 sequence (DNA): TGCGCCAGCAGCCCTAGCGGGAGGGGAGAGACCCAGTACTTC.

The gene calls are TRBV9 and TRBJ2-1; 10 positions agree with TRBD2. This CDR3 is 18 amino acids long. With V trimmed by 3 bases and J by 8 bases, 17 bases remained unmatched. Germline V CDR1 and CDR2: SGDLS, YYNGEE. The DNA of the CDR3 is TGTGCCAGCAGCGCGGGTCGGGCTCGAGCGGGGGGGTCGGATGAGCAGTTCTTC. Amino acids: CASSAGRARAGGSDEQFF. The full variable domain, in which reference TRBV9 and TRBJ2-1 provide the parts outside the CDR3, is DSGVTQTPKHLITATGQRVTLRCSPRSGDLSVYWYQQSLDQGLQFLIQYYNGEERAKGNILERFSAQQFPDLHSELNLSSLELGDSALYFCASSAGRARAGGSDEQFFGPGTRLTVL.

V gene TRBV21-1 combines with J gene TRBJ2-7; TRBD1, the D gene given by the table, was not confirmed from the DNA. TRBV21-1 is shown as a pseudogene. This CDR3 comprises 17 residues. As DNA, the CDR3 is TGTGCCAGCAGCAAAGTCCCTTACAGGACAGGGGTGCACGAGCAGTACTTC. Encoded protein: CASSKVPYRTGVHEQYF.

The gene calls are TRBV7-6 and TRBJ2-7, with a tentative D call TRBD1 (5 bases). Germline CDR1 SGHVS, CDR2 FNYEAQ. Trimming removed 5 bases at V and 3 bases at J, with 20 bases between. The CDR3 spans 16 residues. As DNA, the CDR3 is TGTGCCAGCAGCCGGAGTGGGGCGACAAGGAACTACGAGCAGTACTTC. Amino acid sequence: CASSRSGATRNYEQYF.

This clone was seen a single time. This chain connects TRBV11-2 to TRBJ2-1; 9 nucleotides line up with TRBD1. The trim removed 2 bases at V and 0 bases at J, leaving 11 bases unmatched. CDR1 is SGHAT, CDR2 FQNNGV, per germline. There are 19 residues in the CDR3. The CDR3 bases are TGTGCCAGCAGCTTAACCTACGCCGGGACAGGGCTCTCCTACAATGAGCAGTTCTTC. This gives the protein CASSLTYAGTGLSYNEQFF.

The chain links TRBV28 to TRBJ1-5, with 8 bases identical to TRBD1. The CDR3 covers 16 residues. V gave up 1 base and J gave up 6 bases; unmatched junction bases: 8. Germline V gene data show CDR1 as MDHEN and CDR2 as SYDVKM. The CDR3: CASSLSGQGRSQPQHF. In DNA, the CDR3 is TGTGCCAGCAGTTTATCTGGACAGGGAAGGAGTCAGCCCCAGCATTTT.

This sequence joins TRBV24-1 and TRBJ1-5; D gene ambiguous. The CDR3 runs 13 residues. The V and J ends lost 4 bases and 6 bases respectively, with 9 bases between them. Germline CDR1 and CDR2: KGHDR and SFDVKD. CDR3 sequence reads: CATSDRAGQPQHF. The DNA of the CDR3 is TGTGCCACCAGTGACCGAGCGGGTCAGCCCCAGCATTTT.

The CDR3: CASSSTGMNTEAFF. In DNA, the CDR3 is TGTGCCAGCAGTTCGACAGGGATGAACACTGAAGCTTTCTTT. The V call is TRBV27, the J call TRBJ1-1, with TRBD1 identical over 7 bases. The junction had 2 bases not matched to a gene; V was cut back by 4 bases and J by 0 bases. CDR1 is MNHEY and CDR2 is SMNVEV in the germline V gene (reference sequence). The CDR3 loop spans 14 amino acids.

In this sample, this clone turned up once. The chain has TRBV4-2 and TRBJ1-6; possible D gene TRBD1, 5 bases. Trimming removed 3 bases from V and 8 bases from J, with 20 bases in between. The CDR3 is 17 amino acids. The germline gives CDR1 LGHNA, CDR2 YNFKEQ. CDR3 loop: CASSQWTDTGRHSPLHF. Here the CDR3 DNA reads TGTGCCAGCAGCCAGTGGACGGACACGGGCCGCCATTCACCCCTCCACTTT.

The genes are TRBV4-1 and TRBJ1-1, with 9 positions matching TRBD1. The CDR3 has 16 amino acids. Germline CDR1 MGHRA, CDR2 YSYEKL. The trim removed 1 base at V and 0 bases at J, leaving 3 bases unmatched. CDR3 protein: CASSQGGQGLNTEAFF. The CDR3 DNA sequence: TGCGCCAGCAGCCAAGGAGGACAGGGGTTGAACACTGAAGCTTTCTTT.

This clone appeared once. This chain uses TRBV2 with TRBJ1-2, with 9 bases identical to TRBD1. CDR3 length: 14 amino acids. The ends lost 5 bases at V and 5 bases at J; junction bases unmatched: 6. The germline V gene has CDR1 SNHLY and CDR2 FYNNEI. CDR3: CASSSSGTGYGYTF. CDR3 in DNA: TGTGCCAGCAGTTCCTCCGGGACAGGGTATGGCTACACCTTC.

CDR3 protein: CASSQEGVFSRVYEQYF. CDR3 bases: TGTGCCAGCAGCCAAGAGGGCGTCTTTAGCAGGGTCTACGAGCAGTACTTC. The chain has TRBV14 and TRBJ2-7; a possible D gene is TRBD1 (5 bases). Germline assignment: CDR1 SGHDN and CDR2 FVKESK. The CDR3 is 17 amino acids. The ends were cut back, 0 bases at V and 3 bases at J, with 18 bases in the middle.

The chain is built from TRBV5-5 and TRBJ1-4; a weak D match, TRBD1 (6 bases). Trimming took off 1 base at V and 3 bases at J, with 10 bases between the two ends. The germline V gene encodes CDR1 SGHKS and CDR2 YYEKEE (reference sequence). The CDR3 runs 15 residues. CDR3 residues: CASSLLTGSNEKLFF. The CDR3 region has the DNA TGTGCCAGCAGCTTGTTGACAGGCTCTAATGAAAAACTGTTTTTT.

The CDR3 loop reads CASSLTVRGQGSDTQYF. DNA of the CDR3: TGTGCCAGCAGCTTAACGGTACGGGGACAGGGATCAGATACGCAGTATTTT. The chain couples TRBV7-3 to TRBJ2-3; 9 nucleotides align to TRBD1. Per the germline V gene, CDR1 is SGHTA and CDR2 is FQGTGA. The CDR3 is made up of 17 amino acids. V shed 0 bases, J shed 4 bases, and the junction held 8 bases outside the gene matches.

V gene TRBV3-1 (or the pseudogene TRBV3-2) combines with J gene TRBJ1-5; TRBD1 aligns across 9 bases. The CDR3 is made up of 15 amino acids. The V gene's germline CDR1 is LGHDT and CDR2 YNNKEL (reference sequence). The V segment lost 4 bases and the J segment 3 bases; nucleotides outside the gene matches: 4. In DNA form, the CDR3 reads TGTGCCAGCAGCCTGGGACAGGGTATCAATCAGCCCCAGCATTTT. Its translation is CASSLGQGINQPQHF.